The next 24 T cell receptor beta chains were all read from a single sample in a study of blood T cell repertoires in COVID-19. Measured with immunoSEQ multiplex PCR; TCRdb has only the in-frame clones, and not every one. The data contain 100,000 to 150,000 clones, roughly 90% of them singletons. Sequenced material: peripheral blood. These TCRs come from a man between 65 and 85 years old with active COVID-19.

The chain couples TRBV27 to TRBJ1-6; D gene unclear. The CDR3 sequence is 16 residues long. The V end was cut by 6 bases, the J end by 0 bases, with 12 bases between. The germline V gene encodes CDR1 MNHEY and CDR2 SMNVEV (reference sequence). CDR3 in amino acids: CASRSGEGSYNSPLHF. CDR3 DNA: TGTGCCAGCAGATCCGGGGAAGGCTCCTATAATTCACCCCTCCACTTT.

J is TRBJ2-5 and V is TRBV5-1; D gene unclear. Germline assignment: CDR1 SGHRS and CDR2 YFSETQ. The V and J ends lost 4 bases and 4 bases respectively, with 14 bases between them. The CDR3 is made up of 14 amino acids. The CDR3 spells CASSTTPPRETQYF. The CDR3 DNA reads TGCGCCAGCAGCACCACACCGCCTCGAGAGACCCAGTACTTC.

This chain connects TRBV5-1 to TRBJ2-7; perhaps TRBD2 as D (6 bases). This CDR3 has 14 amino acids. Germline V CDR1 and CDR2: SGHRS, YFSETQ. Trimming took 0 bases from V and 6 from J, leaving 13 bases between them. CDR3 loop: CASSLEAGPSEQYF. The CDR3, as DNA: TGCGCCAGCAGCTTGGAGGCGGGACCATCCGAGCAGTACTTC.

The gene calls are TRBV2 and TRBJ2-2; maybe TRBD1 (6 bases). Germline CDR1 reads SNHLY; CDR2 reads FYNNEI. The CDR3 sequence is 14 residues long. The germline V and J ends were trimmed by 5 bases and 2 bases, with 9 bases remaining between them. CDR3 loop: CASSRQANTGELFF. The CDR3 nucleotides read TGTGCCAGCAGTCGACAGGCTAACACCGGGGAGCTGTTTTTT.

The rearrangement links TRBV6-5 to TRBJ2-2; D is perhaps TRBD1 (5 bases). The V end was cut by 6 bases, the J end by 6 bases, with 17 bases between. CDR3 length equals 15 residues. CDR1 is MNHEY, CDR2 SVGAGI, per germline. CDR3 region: CASSRATWGSGELFF. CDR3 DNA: TGTGCCAGCAGCAGGGCTACGTGGGGATCCGGGGAGCTGTTTTTT.

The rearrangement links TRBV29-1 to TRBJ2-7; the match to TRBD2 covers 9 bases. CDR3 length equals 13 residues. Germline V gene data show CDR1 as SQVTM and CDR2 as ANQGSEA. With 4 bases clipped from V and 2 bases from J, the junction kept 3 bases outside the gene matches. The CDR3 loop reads CSVVLAGTYEQYF. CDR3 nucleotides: TGCAGCGTTGTCCTAGCGGGGACCTACGAGCAGTACTTC.

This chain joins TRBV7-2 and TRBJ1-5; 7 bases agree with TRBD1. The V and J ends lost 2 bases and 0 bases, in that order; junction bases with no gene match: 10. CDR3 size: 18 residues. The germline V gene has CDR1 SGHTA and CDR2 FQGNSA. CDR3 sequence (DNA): TGTGCCAGCAGCTTAAGGCACAGGGGCGGGAATAGCAATCAGCCCCAGCATTTT. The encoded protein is CASSLRHRGGNSNQPQHF.

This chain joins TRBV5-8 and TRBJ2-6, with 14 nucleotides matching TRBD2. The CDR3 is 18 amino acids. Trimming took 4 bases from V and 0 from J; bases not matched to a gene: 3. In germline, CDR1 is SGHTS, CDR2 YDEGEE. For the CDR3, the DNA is TGTGCCAGCAGCGGACTAGCGGGAGGACTCTCTGGGGCCAACGTCCTGACTTTC. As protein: CASSGLAGGLSGANVLTF.

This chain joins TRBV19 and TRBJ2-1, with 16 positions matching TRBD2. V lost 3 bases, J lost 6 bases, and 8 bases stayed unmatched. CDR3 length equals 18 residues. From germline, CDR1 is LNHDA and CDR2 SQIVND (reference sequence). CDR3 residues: CASSISGTSGRAINEQFF. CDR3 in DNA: TGTGCCAGTAGTATTAGTGGGACTAGCGGGAGGGCCATCAATGAGCAGTTCTTC.

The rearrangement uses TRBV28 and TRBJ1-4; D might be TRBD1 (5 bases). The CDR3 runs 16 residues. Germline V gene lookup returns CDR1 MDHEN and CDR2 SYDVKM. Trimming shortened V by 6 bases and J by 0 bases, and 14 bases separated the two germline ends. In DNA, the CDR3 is TGTGCCAGCAGCCCAATCGACAGCACAACTAATGAAAAACTGTTTTTT. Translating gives CASSPIDSTTNEKLFF.

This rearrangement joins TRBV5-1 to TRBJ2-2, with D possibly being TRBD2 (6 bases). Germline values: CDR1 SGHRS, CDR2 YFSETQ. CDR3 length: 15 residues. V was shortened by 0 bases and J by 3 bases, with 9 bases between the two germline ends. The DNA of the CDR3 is TGCGCCAGCAGCTTGGAAGGAGGGTACACCGGGGAGCTGTTTTTT. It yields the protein CASSLEGGYTGELFF.

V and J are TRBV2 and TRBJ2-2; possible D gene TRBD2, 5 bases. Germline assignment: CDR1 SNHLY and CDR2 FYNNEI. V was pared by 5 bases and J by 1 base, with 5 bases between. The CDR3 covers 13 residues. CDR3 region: CASSRENTGELFF. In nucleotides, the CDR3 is TGTGCCAGCAGTCGGGAGAACACCGGGGAGCTGTTTTTT.

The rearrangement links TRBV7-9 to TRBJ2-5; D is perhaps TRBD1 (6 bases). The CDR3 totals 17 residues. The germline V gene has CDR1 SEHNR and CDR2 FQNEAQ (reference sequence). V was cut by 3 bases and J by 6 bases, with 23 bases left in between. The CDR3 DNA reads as TGTGCCAGCAGCTTCCGGGACACCCCCGAGGAAGGGAAGACCCAGTACTTC. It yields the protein CASSFRDTPEEGKTQYF.

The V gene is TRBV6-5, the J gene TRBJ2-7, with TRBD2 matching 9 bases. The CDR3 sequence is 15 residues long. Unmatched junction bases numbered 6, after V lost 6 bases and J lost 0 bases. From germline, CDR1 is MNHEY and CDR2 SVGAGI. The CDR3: CASSPSGRSSYEQYF. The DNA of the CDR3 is TGTGCCAGCAGCCCCAGCGGGAGGAGCTCCTACGAGCAGTACTTC.

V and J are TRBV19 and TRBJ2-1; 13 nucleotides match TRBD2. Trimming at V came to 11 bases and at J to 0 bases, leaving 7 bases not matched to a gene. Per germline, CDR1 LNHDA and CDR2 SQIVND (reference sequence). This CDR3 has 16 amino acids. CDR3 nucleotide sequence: TGTGCCTCGGGGACTAGCGGGAATAGCTCCTACAATGAGCAGTTCTTC. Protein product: CASGTSGNSSYNEQFF.

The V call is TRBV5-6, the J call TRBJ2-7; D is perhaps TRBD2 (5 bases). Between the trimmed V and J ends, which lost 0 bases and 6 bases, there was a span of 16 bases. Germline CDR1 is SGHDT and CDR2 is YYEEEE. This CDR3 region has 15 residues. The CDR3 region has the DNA TGTGCCAGCAGCTTGGCCCGAGAAAGGCGGGCCGAGCAGTACTTC. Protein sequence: CASSLARERRAEQYF.

The CDR3 nucleotides are TGTGCCAGCAACGCCTGGGACAGACAAGCTTTCTTT. Amino acid sequence: CASNAWDRQAFF. This chain joins TRBV19 and TRBJ1-1; 7 bases are shared with TRBD1. The CDR3 extends over 12 amino acids. Germline-derived CDR1 and CDR2 are LNHDA and SQIVND (reference sequence). V gave up 9 bases and J gave up 9 bases; unmatched junction bases: 10.

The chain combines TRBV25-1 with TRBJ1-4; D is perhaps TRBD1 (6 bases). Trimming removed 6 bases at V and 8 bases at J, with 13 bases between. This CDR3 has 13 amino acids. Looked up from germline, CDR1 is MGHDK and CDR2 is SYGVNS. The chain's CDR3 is CASSPQGYEKLFF. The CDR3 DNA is TGTGCCAGCAGCCCACAGGGATACGAAAAACTGTTTTTT.

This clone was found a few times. CDR3 amino acids: CASNSQAGGPYEQYF. The CDR3 DNA sequence: TGTGCCAGCAATTCACAAGCGGGAGGGCCCTACGAGCAGTACTTC. The chain has TRBV6-5 and TRBJ2-7; TRBD2 matches 10 bases. Per the germline V gene, CDR1 is MNHEY and CDR2 is SVGAGI. The CDR3 length is 15 residues. After removal of 7 bases from V and 2 bases from J, the junction contained 8 bases not matched to a gene.

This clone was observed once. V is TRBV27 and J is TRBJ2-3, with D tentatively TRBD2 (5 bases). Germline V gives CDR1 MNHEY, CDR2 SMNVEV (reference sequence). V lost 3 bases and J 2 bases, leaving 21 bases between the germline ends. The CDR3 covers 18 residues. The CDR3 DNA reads TGTGCCAGCAGTTTTGGCCTAGCTGGAACTTACTTCACAGATACGCAGTATTTT. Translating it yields CASSFGLAGTYFTDTQYF.

The CDR3 spells CAWSVGLGGRSGELFF. In nucleotides, the CDR3 is TGTGCCTGGAGTGTGGGTTTAGGGGGTCGGTCCGGGGAGCTGTTTTTT. The chain recombines TRBV30 with TRBJ2-2, with D possibly matching TRBD1 (6 bases). Germline loops: CDR1 GTSNPN, CDR2 SVGIG (reference sequence). Trimming cost V 0 bases and J 6 bases, with 17 bases left between them. The CDR3 sequence is 16 residues long.

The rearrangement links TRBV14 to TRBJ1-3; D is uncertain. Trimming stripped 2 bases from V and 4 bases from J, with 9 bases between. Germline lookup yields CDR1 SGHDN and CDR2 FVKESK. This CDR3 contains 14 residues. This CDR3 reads CASSQYGRGNTIYF. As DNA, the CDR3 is TGTGCCAGCAGCCAATACGGTAGAGGAAACACCATATATTTT.

In nucleotides, the CDR3 is TGTGCCAGCAGCTTCCAGGTGCCTGGGGCCAACGTCCTGACTTTC. As protein: CASSFQVPGANVLTF. The chain employs TRBV7-9 and TRBJ2-6; D unresolved. V shed 3 bases and J shed 2 bases, with 8 bases lying between them. Germline-derived CDR1 and CDR2 are SEHNR and FQNEAQ (reference sequence). This CDR3 contains 15 residues.

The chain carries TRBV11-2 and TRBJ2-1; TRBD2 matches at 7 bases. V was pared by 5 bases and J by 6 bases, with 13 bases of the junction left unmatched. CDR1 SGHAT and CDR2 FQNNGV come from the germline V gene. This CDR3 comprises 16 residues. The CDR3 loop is CASSPRSGKASNEQFF. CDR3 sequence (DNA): TGTGCCAGCAGCCCGCGAAGCGGGAAGGCGTCCAATGAGCAGTTCTTC.